These T cell receptor beta chains were read from a single sample in a study of T cell repertoires in cytomegalovirus infection. TCRdb reprocessed the reads via MiXCR and lists one record per CDR3 protein. The table has around 430,000 distinct CDR3 sequences, under 45% seen once. Antigen specificity for these receptors is unknown. Specimen: cultured PBMCs, collected from culture after CMV antigen stimulation. The receptors come from a human donor in good health (CMV status not recorded). Some clones in this sample may be carry-over from other donors' samples. CDR3s include the opening cysteine and the closing phenylalanine or tryptophan. The order of the fields is CDR3 DNA, CDR3 protein, V gene, CDR3 length, clone size, J gene, D gene. The D gene is left open where the match is weak. Not every row has a clone size; where given, it reads once, few, many or a size class.

CDR3 DNA: TGTGCCAGCAGCCAAGAGGGCTGGAGCGGGGCCACCAAAAACATTCAGTACTTC
CDR3 protein: CASSQEGWSGATKNIQYF
V gene: TRBV4-2
CDR3 length: 18
clone size: NA
J gene: TRBJ2-4
D gene: TRBD2

CDR3 DNA: TGTGCCAGCAGCTACCCCGGGGGTGGCACGAATGAGCAGTTCTTC
CDR3 protein: CASSYPGGGTNEQFF
V gene: TRBV7-2
CDR3 length: 15
clone size: few
J gene: TRBJ2-1
D gene: NA

CDR3 DNA: TGCGCCAGCAGGGGTCGGGACGCCAAAGAGACCCAGTACTTC
CDR3 protein: CASRGRDAKETQYF
V gene: TRBV5-1
CDR3 length: 14
clone size: NA
J gene: TRBJ2-5
D gene: NA

CDR3 DNA: TGTGCCAGCAGCTCAAGGGCCACCGGGGAGCTGTTTTTT
CDR3 protein: CASSSRATGELFF
V gene: TRBV7-2
CDR3 length: 13
clone size: few
J gene: TRBJ2-2
D gene: NA

CDR3 DNA: TGTGCCAACCCCAGACAAGACTATGGCTACACCTTC
CDR3 protein: CANPRQDYGYTF
V gene: TRBV2
CDR3 length: 12
clone size: NA
J gene: TRBJ1-2
D gene: NA

CDR3 DNA: TGCGCCAGCAGCCAAGTTTCAAACTCCCTCCTAGCGGGGGGCAGGAGCTCCTACGAGCAGTACTTC
CDR3 protein: CASSQVSNSLLAGGRSSYEQYF
V gene: TRBV4-1
CDR3 length: 22
clone size: NA
J gene: TRBJ2-7
D gene: TRBD2

CDR3 DNA: TGTGCCAGCAGTGAAGTTTTGACACAACTCAATCAGCCCCAGCATTTT
CDR3 protein: CASSEVLTQLNQPQHF
V gene: TRBV6-1
CDR3 length: 16
clone size: few
J gene: TRBJ1-5
D gene: NA

CDR3 DNA: TGTGCCAGCAGCGCAGGGGAAAGAAACACCATATATTTT
CDR3 protein: CASSAGERNTIYF
V gene: TRBV27
CDR3 length: 13
clone size: NA
J gene: TRBJ1-3
D gene: NA

CDR3 DNA: TGTGCCAGCAGCTTAGTTGAGGGGTCCCAAGGGCCCCAGCATTTT
CDR3 protein: CASSLVEGSQGPQHF
V gene: TRBV7-2
CDR3 length: 15
clone size: NA
J gene: TRBJ1-5
D gene: NA

CDR3 DNA: TGTGCCAGCAGCGGCAGGGTTTCCACAGATACGCAGTATTTT
CDR3 protein: CASSGRVSTDTQYF
V gene: TRBV7-2
CDR3 length: 14
clone size: NA
J gene: TRBJ2-3
D gene: NA

CDR3 DNA: TGTGCCAGCAGCTTAGGTCTGGCAGATTTCAACAATGAGCAGTTCTTC
CDR3 protein: CASSLGLADFNNEQFF
V gene: TRBV11-2
CDR3 length: 16
clone size: few
J gene: TRBJ2-1
D gene: NA

CDR3 DNA: TGTGCCAGCAGTGAGCCGGGTCCGCAAGAGACCCAGTACTTC
CDR3 protein: CASSEPGPQETQYF
V gene: TRBV12-3/TRBV12-4
CDR3 length: 14
clone size: NA
J gene: TRBJ2-5
D gene: NA

CDR3 DNA: TGTGCCAGCTTGCCGGCGGTAGCGGTTCTTTACAATGAGCAGTTCTTC
CDR3 protein: CASLPAVAVLYNEQFF
V gene: TRBV6-1
CDR3 length: 16
clone size: NA
J gene: TRBJ2-1
D gene: NA

CDR3 DNA: TGTGCCAGCAGCTTGGGACCGCATGGAAACACCATATATTTT
CDR3 protein: CASSLGPHGNTIYF
V gene: TRBV5-6
CDR3 length: 14
clone size: NA
J gene: TRBJ1-3
D gene: NA

CDR3 DNA: TGTGCCAGCAGCTCCCTAGAGAAAGATACGCAGTATTTT
CDR3 protein: CASSSLEKDTQYF
V gene: TRBV7-2
CDR3 length: 13
clone size: many
J gene: TRBJ2-3
D gene: NA

CDR3 DNA: TGCAGTGCTATTGCGGGAGACGGCTACAATGAGCAGTTCTTC
CDR3 protein: CSAIAGDGYNEQFF
V gene: TRBV20-1
CDR3 length: 14
clone size: once
J gene: TRBJ2-1
D gene: TRBD2

CDR3 DNA: TGTGCCAGTAGTATAGGACAGGGGCTGAGGAACGAGCAGTACTTC
CDR3 protein: CASSIGQGLRNEQYF
V gene: TRBV19
CDR3 length: 15
clone size: NA
J gene: TRBJ2-7
D gene: TRBD1

CDR3 DNA: TGCGCCAGCAGCCAGCGACTAGCGGGGGGTTCCGGGGAGCTGTTTTTT
CDR3 protein: CASSQRLAGGSGELFF
V gene: TRBV4-1
CDR3 length: 16
clone size: NA
J gene: TRBJ2-2
D gene: TRBD2

CDR3 DNA: TGTGCCAGCAGCTTAGCCCATATCACCGCCGGGGGCGAGCAGTACTTC
CDR3 protein: CASSLAHITAGGEQYF
V gene: TRBV7-2
CDR3 length: 16
clone size: many
J gene: TRBJ2-7
D gene: NA

CDR3 DNA: TGTGCCAGCAGTGAAGCAGGACAGGCTGGAAACACCATATATTTT
CDR3 protein: CASSEAGQAGNTIYF
V gene: TRBV6-1
CDR3 length: 15
clone size: few
J gene: TRBJ1-3
D gene: TRBD1

CDR3 DNA: TGCAGTGCAAGACTAGCGGGGGACAATGAGCAGTTCTTC
CDR3 protein: CSARLAGDNEQFF
V gene: TRBV20-1
CDR3 length: 13
clone size: NA
J gene: TRBJ2-1
D gene: TRBD2